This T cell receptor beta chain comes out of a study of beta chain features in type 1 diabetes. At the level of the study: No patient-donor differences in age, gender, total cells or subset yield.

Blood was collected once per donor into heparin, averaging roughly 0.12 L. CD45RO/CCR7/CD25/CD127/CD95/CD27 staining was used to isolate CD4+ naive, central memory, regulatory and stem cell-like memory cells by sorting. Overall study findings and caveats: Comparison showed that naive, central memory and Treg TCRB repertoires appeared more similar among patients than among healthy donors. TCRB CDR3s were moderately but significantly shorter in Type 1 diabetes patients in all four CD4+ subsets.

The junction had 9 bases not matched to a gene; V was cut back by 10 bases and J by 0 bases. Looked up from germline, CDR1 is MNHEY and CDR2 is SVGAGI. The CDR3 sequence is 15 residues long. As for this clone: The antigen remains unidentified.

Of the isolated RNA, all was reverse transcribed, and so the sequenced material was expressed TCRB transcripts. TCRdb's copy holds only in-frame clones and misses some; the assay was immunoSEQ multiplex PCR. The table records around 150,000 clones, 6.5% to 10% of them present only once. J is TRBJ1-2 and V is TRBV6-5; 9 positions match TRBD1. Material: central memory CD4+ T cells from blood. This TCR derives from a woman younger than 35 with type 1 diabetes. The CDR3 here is CATKTGGLANYGYTF. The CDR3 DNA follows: TGTGCCACCAAGACAGGGGGGCTAGCTAACTATGGCTACACCTTC.